A single sample is the source of the 17 T cell receptor beta chains below, sequenced in a study of T-cell reconstitution after alpha-beta-depleted transplantation in children (TCRdb year 2016). Read against the paper, the sample's treatment or condition label means: allogeneic hematopoietic cell transplantation with graft depleted of TCRalphabeta T cells and CD19 B cells. Library preparation employed PCR. Sequencing instrument: Illumina HiSeq 2500. Molecular barcoding was employed in the preparation of TCR libraries, with unique molecular identifiers being used to normalize TCRbeta repertoire quantification. TCRdb itself trimmed the public reads at Q25 with fastp, ran MiXCR and retained productive beta chains. Entries are consolidated by CDR3 protein sequence, retaining the most common genes and DNA. The sample records a few hundred thousand distinct CDR3 sequences, roughly 7% of which are singletons. The ten largest clones add up to about 5.9% of the sample.

The sample in question was PBMCs, obtained before TCRalphabeta/CD19-depleted stem cell transplant. The receptors stem from a boy aged 2 to 10 with acute lymphoblastic leukemia, due to receive a stem cell transplant.

This clonotype is a singleton in its sample. This likely comes from a read error, as the CDR3 has no conserved phenylalanine or tryptophan at its end. The chain's CDR3 is CASSPRTSAGNEQFS. The CDR3 DNA reads TGTGCCAGCAGCCCACGGACATCCGCCGGGAATGAGCAGTTCTCC. This chain uses TRBV7-2 with TRBJ2-1; a weak D match, TRBD1 (5 bases). Germline V gene lookup returns CDR1 SGHTA and CDR2 FQGNSA. This CDR3 is 15 amino acids long. V was shortened by 5 bases and J by 7 bases, with 18 bases between the two germline ends.

The V gene is TRBV7-2, the J gene TRBJ1-2; D remains unclear. The V and J ends lost 0 bases and 3 bases respectively, with 11 bases between them. The CDR3 spans 15 residues. Germline V gene lookup returns CDR1 SGHTA and CDR2 FQGNSA. CDR3: CASSLAERVDYGYTF. The CDR3 coding sequence is TGTGCCAGCAGCTTAGCCGAGAGGGTAGACTATGGCTACACCTTC. The full variable domain, completed using reference TRBV7-2 and TRBJ1-2, is GAGVSQSPSNKVTEKGKDVELRCDPISGHTALYWYRQSLGQGLEFLIYFQGNSAPDKSGLPSDRFSAERTGGSVSTLTIQRTQQEDSAVYLCASSLAERVDYGYTFGSGTRLTVV.

The chain combines TRBV28 with TRBJ1-6, with TRBD1 matching over 9 bases. Germline V lookup: CDR1 MDHEN, CDR2 SYDVKM. This CDR3 has 13 amino acids. Trimming took 8 bases from V and 8 from J; bases not matched to a gene: 4. As DNA, the CDR3 is TGTGCCAGCGGGGGACAGGGATATTCACCCCTCCACTTT. Protein product: CASGGQGYSPLHF.

The sample holds many counts of this clonotype. The chain couples TRBV29-1 to TRBJ2-1; TRBD2 agrees at 7 bases. The trim removed 4 bases at V and 4 bases at J, leaving 4 bases unmatched. This CDR3 has 13 residues. In germline, CDR1 is SQVTM, CDR2 ANQGSEA. CDR3 DNA: TGCAGCGTTGTGATAGCGGGTTACAATGAGCAGTTCTTC. This encodes CSVVIAGYNEQFF.

This clonotype was detected ten times or more. V gene TRBV20-1 combines with J gene TRBJ2-2; D could derive from TRBD1 or TRBD2 (5 bases each). The V and J ends lost 4 bases and 4 bases respectively, with 16 bases between them. Per the germline V gene, CDR1 is DFQATT and CDR2 is SNEGSKA (reference sequence). This CDR3 has 15 residues. In DNA form, the CDR3 reads TGCAGTGCTACCGGACCGGCGAGGGGCACCGGGGAGCTGTTTTTT. This gives the protein CSATGPARGTGELFF.

This clonotype was observed at least ten times. The V gene is TRBV20-1, the J gene TRBJ1-5, with a tentative D call TRBD1 (5 bases). Germline V gene lookup returns CDR1 DFQATT and CDR2 SNEGSKA (reference sequence). V was cut by 6 bases and J by 5 bases, with 20 bases left in between. The CDR3 sequence is 15 residues long. The CDR3 reads CSAPMGGTGDQPQHF. DNA for the CDR3: TGCAGTGCCCCAATGGGAGGGACTGGGGATCAGCCCCAGCATTTT.

This clonotype showed up many times. This chain connects TRBV28 to TRBJ2-5; unclear D gene. Deletions cut 4 bases from V and 5 bases from J, with 14 bases between. Germline V gives CDR1 MDHEN, CDR2 SYDVKM. The CDR3 contains 14 residues. The CDR3 spells CASSSRGIGETQYF. The CDR3 DNA follows: TGTGCCAGCAGTTCTAGAGGTATCGGGGAGACCCAGTACTTC.

This clonotype turned up a few times. This sequence joins TRBV18 and TRBJ2-3; D is ambiguous. In germline, CDR1 is KGHSH, CDR2 LQKENI. V dropped 0 bases and J dropped 5 bases, with 3 bases sitting between them. The CDR3 contains 12 residues. CDR3 sequence reads: CASSPPLDTQYF. CDR3 nucleotides: TGTGCCAGCTCACCACCACTAGATACGCAGTATTTT.

This chain joins TRBV4-3 and TRBJ2-7, with D possibly being TRBD1 (5 bases). V lost 0 bases and J 6 bases, leaving 12 bases between the germline ends. This CDR3 spans 14 amino acids. The germline gives CDR1 LGHNA, CDR2 YSLEER. The CDR3 DNA reads TGCGCCAGCAGCCAAGAGCATGACAGCTTCGAGCAGTACTTC. It is translated as CASSQEHDSFEQYF.

This clonotype was seen at least ten times. V is TRBV20-1 and J is TRBJ2-7; tentative D call: TRBD1 (6 bases). With 6 bases removed from V and 1 base from J, the gap between germline ends came to 10 bases. The CDR3 is 12 residues long. Germline CDR1 and CDR2: DFQATT and SNEGSKA (reference sequence). DNA for the CDR3: TGCAGTGCCACAGGGAGTTCCTACGAGCAGTACTTC. This encodes CSATGSSYEQYF.

The rearrangement uses TRBV27 and TRBJ2-7; TRBD1 agrees at 8 bases. CDR1 is MNHEY, CDR2 SMNVEV, per germline (reference sequence). Germline trimming cut 4 bases from V and 4 bases from J; bases unmatched to any gene: 3. There are 13 residues in the CDR3. CDR3 nucleotide sequence: TGTGCCAGCAGTTGGTACAGGGGGTACGAGCAGTACTTC. It specifies CASSWYRGYEQYF.

This clonotype was detected a few times. The V call is TRBV6-5, the J call TRBJ1-2; D call uncertain. Deletions cut 0 bases from V and 3 bases from J, with 8 bases between. The CDR3 runs 14 residues. Germline V gives CDR1 MNHEY, CDR2 SVGAGI. The CDR3 loop reads CASSYSGSHYGYTF. CDR3 DNA: TGTGCCAGCAGTTACTCGGGGTCCCACTATGGCTACACCTTC.

This clonotype was counted ten times or more. The J gene is TRBJ1-4, the V gene TRBV28; D perhaps matches TRBD1 (5 bases). V lost 11 bases, J lost 8 bases, and 15 bases lay in between. This CDR3 is built from 12 residues. Germline V gene lookup returns CDR1 MDHEN and CDR2 SYDVKM. The CDR3 reads CAVEVSGEKLFF. CDR3 in DNA: TGTGCCGTGGAGGTGTCAGGGGAAAAACTGTTTTTT.

This clonotype came up many times. This chain uses TRBV27 with TRBJ2-1, with 10 bases lining up with TRBD1. Looked up from germline, CDR1 is MNHEY and CDR2 is SMNVEV (reference sequence). J gave up 6 bases and V 6 bases, and 8 bases lay outside the gene matches. This CDR3 region has 15 residues. CDR3 sequence (DNA): TGTGCCAGCAGCCCAGACAGGGGGCCCTCCAATGAGCAGTTCTTC. Its protein is CASSPDRGPSNEQFF.

This clonotype appeared a few times. The chain links TRBV20-1 to TRBJ2-2; TRBD2 aligns across 7 bases. V lost 3 bases, J lost 6 bases, and 1 base stayed unmatched. The CDR3 runs to 12 residues. CDR1 is DFQATT and CDR2 is SNEGSKA in the germline V gene (reference sequence). The DNA of the CDR3 is TGCAGTGCTAGTCGGGGGGCCGGGGAGCTGTTTTTT. It codes for CSASRGAGELFF.

The CDR3 is CASTITGSGTEAFF. The CDR3 DNA reads as TGTGCCAGCACCATTACAGGTTCGGGCACTGAAGCTTTCTTT. V and J are TRBV7-8 and TRBJ1-1, with D possibly being TRBD1 (5 bases). Germline CDR1 reads SGHVS; CDR2 reads FQNEAQ. Deletions cut 7 bases from V and 4 bases from J, with 16 bases between. The CDR3 sequence is 14 residues long.

This clonotype came up many times. This chain connects TRBV9 to TRBJ2-1, with 10 bases matching TRBD2. Germline lookup yields CDR1 SGDLS and CDR2 YYNGEE. The V and J ends lost 4 bases and 0 bases, in that order; junction bases with no gene match: 10. This CDR3 contains 18 residues. CDR3 sequence: CASSPGTSEKSSYNEQFF. The CDR3 coding sequence is TGTGCCAGCAGCCCCGGGACTAGCGAAAAAAGCTCCTACAATGAGCAGTTCTTC.